The 13 T cell receptor beta chains presented below share a single source sample, sequenced in a study of PD-L1 blockade in urothelial cancer (dated by TCRdb to about 2017). Library method: the immunoSEQ multiplex PCR assay. TCRdb limited this immuneACCESS table to in-frame rearrangements with V and J called. A share of clones is missing; checked studies link under half to unresolved V genes, and the rest is unexplained. Counted in this sample were 35,000 to 45,000 clones; approximately 90% of them appeared once. Approximately 10% of the sample rests with the top ten. The intended sense of this specimen's time point label: pretreatment peripheral blood. The material sequenced was PBMCs, taken around atezolizumab (anti-PD-L1) treatment. These receptors were obtained from a woman aged 55-69 years with urothelial cancer.

The V call is TRBV2, the J call TRBJ2-7; TRBD2 aligns across 8 bases. Germline lookup yields CDR1 SNHLY and CDR2 FYNNEI. V gave up 6 bases and J gave up 2 bases; unmatched junction bases: 3. This CDR3 is built from 13 residues. CDR3 nucleotide sequence: TGTGCCAGCAGCTTAGCGGGGCCCTACGAGCAGTACTTC. It is translated as CASSLAGPYEQYF.

This rearrangement joins TRBV5-1 to TRBJ2-7; TRBD1 aligns across 8 bases. CDR3 size: 13 residues. Germline CDR1 is SGHRS and CDR2 is YFSETQ. Losses at the gene ends were 5 bases for V and 2 bases for J; bases not matched to a gene: 3. The CDR3 DNA sequence: TGCGCCAGCAGTTCGACAGGGGCCTACGAGCAGTACTTC. Translating gives CASSSTGAYEQYF. Drawing the rest from reference TRBV5-1 and TRBJ2-7, the complete variable domain is KAGVTQTPRYLIKTRGQQVTLSCSPISGHRSVSWYQQTPGQGLQFLFEYFSETQRNKGNFPGRFSGRQFSNSRSEMNVSTLELGDSALYLCASSSTGAYEQYFGPGTRLTVT.

This chain links TRBV4-1 with TRBJ2-7; 10 bases match TRBD2. The junction had 8 bases not matched to a gene; V was cut back by 5 bases and J by 1 base. CDR3 size: 16 residues. The germline V gene encodes CDR1 MGHRA and CDR2 YSYEKL. Written as DNA, the CDR3 is TGCGCCAGCAGCTTTACTAGCGGGGCTAAATCCTACGAGCAGTACTTC. As protein: CASSFTSGAKSYEQYF.

This sequence joins TRBV5-1 and TRBJ2-4; tentative D call: TRBD1 (7 bases). CDR1 is SGHRS and CDR2 is YFSETQ in the germline V gene. This CDR3 has 17 residues. Trimming took 0 bases from V and 1 from J, leaving 14 bases between them. The CDR3 reads CASSLEAGGTAKNIQYF. The CDR3 DNA reads as TGCGCCAGCAGCTTGGAGGCAGGGGGGACGGCCAAAAACATTCAGTACTTC.

The chain carries TRBV4-1 and TRBJ1-5; D remains unclear. This CDR3 comprises 16 residues. Trimming took 1 base from V and 0 from J, leaving 10 bases between them. Germline loops: CDR1 MGHRA, CDR2 YSYEKL. The CDR3 nucleotides read TGCGCCAGCAGCCAAGCGTCCCCTTATAGCAATCAGCCCCAGCATTTT. It yields the protein CASSQASPYSNQPQHF.

For the CDR3, the DNA is TGTGCCAGCAGTTGGGGAGGGGTGACCCCCTATGGCTACACCTTC. Its translation: CASSWGGVTPYGYTF. The genes are TRBV27 and TRBJ1-2; D perhaps matches TRBD1 (5 bases). The CDR3 sequence is 15 residues long. Germline V gene data show CDR1 as MNHEY and CDR2 as SMNVEV (reference sequence). Deletions cut 4 bases from V and 4 bases from J, with 16 bases between.

The gene calls are TRBV4-1 and TRBJ2-7; D perhaps matches TRBD1 (7 bases). V lost 4 bases to trimming and J lost 5 bases, with 15 bases between them. The CDR3 spans 14 residues. The germline gives CDR1 MGHRA, CDR2 YSYEKL. CDR3 nucleotides: TGCGCCAGCAGCCCCCGGCAGGGGGGACACGAGCAGTACTTC. Its translation is CASSPRQGGHEQYF.

Only one count was recorded for this clone. The V and J genes are TRBV6-1 and TRBJ2-3, with D possibly being TRBD1 (6 bases). The length of the CDR3 is 12 residues. V lost 7 bases and J lost 2, with 7 bases in between. Germline V gene data show CDR1 as MNHNS and CDR2 as SASEGT. CDR3 DNA sequence: TGTGCCAGCAAGGGGGACACAGATACGCAGTATTTT. Translating gives CASKGDTDTQYF.

The chain has TRBV27 and TRBJ2-7; 9 bases agree with TRBD2. V lost 4 bases, J lost 1 base, and 8 bases stayed unmatched. Germline V lookup: CDR1 MNHEY, CDR2 SMNVEV (reference sequence). The CDR3 has 16 amino acids. The CDR3 DNA reads as TGTGCCAGCAGTTCCTGGGGTAGCGGGAGATCCTACGAGCAGTACTTC. Translated, it gives CASSSWGSGRSYEQYF.

The J gene is TRBJ2-7, the V gene TRBV5-1, with D uncertain. CDR3 length: 15 residues. The ends were cut back, 4 bases at V and 1 base at J, with 15 bases in the middle. CDR1 is SGHRS, CDR2 YFSETQ, per germline. CDR3 in amino acids: CASSPGTLGSYEQYF. CDR3 nucleotides: TGCGCCAGCAGCCCCGGAACCCTCGGGTCCTACGAGCAGTACTTC.

V is TRBV28 and J is TRBJ2-7; TRBD2 aligns across 14 bases. Germline V gives CDR1 MDHEN, CDR2 SYDVKM. This CDR3 is built from 21 residues. V lost 3 bases and J lost 1; bases outside the gene matches: 17. CDR3 DNA sequence: TGTGCCAGCAGTTTCGTTCGACTAGCGGGAGGGCCCTCGATTCCTTCCTACGAGCAGTACTTC. Translating it yields CASSFVRLAGGPSIPSYEQYF. Full variable domain (missing parts from reference TRBV28 and TRBJ2-7): DVKVTQSSRYLVKRTGEKVFLECVQDMDHENMFWYRQDPGLGLRLIYFSYDVKMKEKGDIPEGYSVSREKKERFSLILESASTNQTSMYLCASSFVRLAGGPSIPSYEQYFGPGTRLTVT.

The chain combines TRBV18 with TRBJ1-2; 9 positions agree with TRBD1. The CDR3 totals 14 residues. Germline trimming cut 6 bases from V and 7 bases from J; bases unmatched to any gene: 9. The germline CDR1 and CDR2 sequences are KGHSH and LQKENI. CDR3 coding DNA: TGTGCCAGCTCCCCCGGGACAGGGCGGCGTGGCTACACCTTC. Protein sequence: CASSPGTGRRGYTF.

The chain links TRBV2 to TRBJ2-3, with D hard to call. The V gene lost 5 bases and the J gene lost 4 bases, with 10 bases spanning the gap. The CDR3 consists of 13 residues. Looked up from germline, CDR1 is SNHLY and CDR2 is FYNNEI. For the CDR3, the DNA is TGTGCCAGCAGTAGAGTGGGCGCAGATACGCAGTATTTT. Amino acids: CASSRVGADTQYF.